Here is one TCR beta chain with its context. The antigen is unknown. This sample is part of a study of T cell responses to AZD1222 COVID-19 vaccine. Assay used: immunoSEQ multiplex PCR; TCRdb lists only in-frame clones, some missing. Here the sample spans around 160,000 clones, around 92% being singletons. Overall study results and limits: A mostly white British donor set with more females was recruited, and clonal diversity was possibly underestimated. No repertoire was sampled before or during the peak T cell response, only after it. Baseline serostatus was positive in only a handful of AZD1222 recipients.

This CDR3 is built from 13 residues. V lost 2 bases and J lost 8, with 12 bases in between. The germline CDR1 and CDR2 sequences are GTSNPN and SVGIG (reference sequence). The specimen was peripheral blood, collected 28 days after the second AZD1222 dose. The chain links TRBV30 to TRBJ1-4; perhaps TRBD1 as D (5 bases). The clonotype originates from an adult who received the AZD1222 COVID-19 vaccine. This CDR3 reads CAWSFPGREKLFF. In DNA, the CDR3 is TGTGCCTGGAGTTTCCCAGGGCGAGAAAAACTGTTTTTT.